A single sample is the source of the 28 T cell receptor beta chains below, sequenced in a study of CD8 T cells in ankylosing spondylitis. In TCRdb, the 5' RACE reads were re-called with MiXCR into one record per CDR3 protein. The table lists around 150,000 distinct CDR3 sequences, around 45% of them singletons, with approximately 14% in the top ten. The specimen was synovial fluid, either unsorted or a sorted T cell fraction (not recorded which). These receptors came from a male donor with ankylosing spondylitis.

V gene TRBV28 combines with J gene TRBJ2-2; D may correspond to TRBD1 or TRBD2 (5 bases each). The CDR3 loop spans 20 amino acids. Deletions cut 3 bases from V and 6 bases from J, with 29 bases between. Germline CDR1 is MDHEN and CDR2 is SYDVKM. For the CDR3, the DNA is TGTGCCAGCAGTTTTCCGGGGCTCTACAAACTCCACCAAAGGCCCGGGGAGCTGTTTTTT. Translation: CASSFPGLYKLHQRPGELFF.

The rearrangement joins TRBV28 to TRBJ1-3, with TRBD1 as a possible D gene (5 bases). Germline V CDR1 and CDR2: MDHEN, SYDVKM. Deletions cut 5 bases from V and 1 base from J, with 12 bases between. This CDR3 has 15 amino acids. CDR3 in amino acids: CASSQDSGSGNTIYF. CDR3 nucleotide sequence: TGTGCCAGCAGTCAAGACAGCGGGTCTGGAAACACCATATATTTT.

This clonotype has a handful of counts. The chain has TRBV4-1 and TRBJ1-4, with a weak D call TRBD1 (6 bases). Germline values: CDR1 MGHRA, CDR2 YSYEKL. Trimming took off 3 bases at V and 0 bases at J, with 17 bases between the two ends. The CDR3 sequence is 18 residues long. CDR3 coding DNA: TGCGCCAGCAGCCATTGGACAGAAGAACTTGCAACTAATGAAAAACTGTTTTTT. As protein: CASSHWTEELATNEKLFF.

The V gene is TRBV5-6, the J gene TRBJ1-1; perhaps TRBD1 as D (6 bases). From germline, CDR1 is SGHDT and CDR2 YYEEEE. The CDR3 runs 14 residues. Trimming took 4 bases from V and 6 from J, leaving 16 bases between them. CDR3 sequence (DNA): TGTGCCAGCAGCCATGGGGGCCTCCGAGCTGAAGCTTTCTTT. Residues: CASSHGGLRAEAFF. Full variable domain (remainder filled in from reference TRBV5-6 and TRBJ1-1): DAGVTQSPTHLIKTRGQQVTLRCSPKSGHDTVSWYQQALGQGPQFIFQYYEEEERQRGNFPDRFSGHQFPNYSSELNVNALLLGDSALYLCASSHGGLRAEAFFGQGTRLTVV.

The chain is built from TRBV10-3 and TRBJ2-1, with 12 positions matching TRBD2. The CDR3 is 16 residues long. The V and J ends lost 0 bases and 8 bases, in that order; junction bases with no gene match: 5. Germline CDR1 ENHRY, CDR2 SYGVKD. CDR3 amino acids: CAISESASGREDEQFF. The CDR3 DNA is TGTGCCATCAGTGAGTCGGCTAGCGGGAGGGAAGATGAGCAGTTCTTC.

V and J are TRBV11-2 and TRBJ1-1, with D unresolved. The germline V and J ends were trimmed by 4 bases and 4 bases, with 7 bases remaining between them. Germline V gene data show CDR1 as SGHAT and CDR2 as FQNNGV. This CDR3 has 12 residues. The CDR3, as DNA: TGTGCCAGCAGCTCAAGGCGCACTGAAGCTTTCTTT. Protein product: CASSSRRTEAFF.

The CDR3 sequence is CASSPHQSAPSWGNEQFF. The CDR3 DNA is TGTGCCAGCAGCCCTCACCAGTCTGCACCCAGTTGGGGCAATGAGCAGTTCTTC. The chain joins TRBV7-8 to TRBJ2-1; D is ambiguous. This CDR3 has 18 residues. The germline gives CDR1 SGHVS, CDR2 FQNEAQ. Trimming shortened V by 5 bases and J by 6 bases, and 26 bases separated the two germline ends.

The chain carries TRBV18 and TRBJ2-7, with D unclear. The length of the CDR3 is 12 residues. Germline V gene sequence: CDR1 KGHSH, CDR2 LQKENI. The V end was cut by 3 bases, the J end by 5 bases, with 8 bases between. Here the CDR3 reads CASSPVTNEQYF. CDR3 DNA: TGTGCCAGCTCACCCGTAACCAACGAGCAGTACTTC.

The chain links TRBV18 to TRBJ1-3; a possible D gene is TRBD1 (6 bases). V lost 4 bases and J 1 base, leaving 8 bases between the germline ends. Per germline, CDR1 KGHSH and CDR2 LQKENI. There are 14 residues in the CDR3. The CDR3 region is CASSLGQSGNTIYF. The CDR3, as DNA: TGTGCCAGCTCACTAGGACAGTCTGGAAACACCATATATTTT.

The chain combines TRBV12-3 or TRBV12-4 with TRBJ1-2; D gene unclear. Trimming stripped 1 base from V and 6 bases from J, with 9 bases between. This CDR3 region has 13 residues. The CDR3 nucleotides read TGTGCCAGCAGTTTAGGCGGAGCAGATGGCTACACCTTC. Translated: CASSLGGADGYTF.

This sequence joins TRBV12-3 or TRBV12-4 and TRBJ2-1; possible D gene TRBD1, 6 bases. CDR3 length equals 16 residues. V lost 3 bases and J 0 bases, leaving 12 bases between the germline ends. The CDR3 here is CASSLVWDISYNEQFF. The DNA of the CDR3 is TGTGCCAGCAGTTTGGTGTGGGACATCTCCTACAATGAGCAGTTCTTC.

This clonotype was counted between two and nine times. The CDR3 reads CASSLDWRESGKNIQYF. CDR3 coding DNA: TGTGCCAGCAGCTTGGATTGGCGGGAAAGTGGCAAAAACATTCAGTACTTC. The rearrangement joins TRBV5-6 to TRBJ2-4, with D perhaps TRBD2 (6 bases). The ends were cut back, 0 bases at V and 3 bases at J, with 16 bases in the middle. The CDR3 sequence is 17 residues long. Germline CDR1 SGHDT, CDR2 YYEEEE.

V and J are TRBV18 and TRBJ1-1, with 7 bases identical to TRBD1. The germline CDR1 and CDR2 sequences are KGHSH and LQKENI. This CDR3 contains 16 residues. J was trimmed by 6 bases and V by 1 base; bases with no gene match: 11. The CDR3 region is CASSPHIGQECSEAFF. The CDR3 region has the DNA TGTGCCAGCTCACCACATATCGGACAGGAATGTTCTGAAGCTTTCTTT.

V usage is TRBV5-1 and J usage is TRBJ2-7, with D unresolved. This CDR3 spans 14 amino acids. Germline V gene sequence: CDR1 SGHRS, CDR2 YFSETQ. With 4 bases removed from V and 2 bases from J, the gap between germline ends came to 13 bases. As DNA, the CDR3 is TGCGCCAGCAGCAGGACGGGCAGAGCCTACGAGCAGTACTTC. Translated, it gives CASSRTGRAYEQYF.

V and J are TRBV7-9 and TRBJ2-2; D is uncertain. The CDR3 runs 14 residues. Germline CDR1 SEHNR, CDR2 FQNEAQ (reference sequence). The V end lost 4 bases, the J end lost 6 bases, and 12 bases lay between the germline ends. CDR3 sequence: CASSSASVPGELFF. For the CDR3, the DNA is TGTGCCAGCAGCTCTGCTTCGGTGCCCGGGGAGCTGTTTTTT.

The chain combines TRBV28 with TRBJ1-5, with 12 bases fitting TRBD1. The CDR3 is 16 amino acids. CDR1 and CDR2 (germline): MDHEN, SYDVKM. The V gene end was trimmed by 7 bases and the J gene end by 3 bases; junction bases not matched to a gene: 7. The CDR3 DNA is TGTGCCAGCATTGGGACAGGGGGCTGTAACAATCAGCCCCAGCATTTT. It codes for CASIGTGGCNNQPQHF.

This clonotype was observed a few times. CDR3 sequence reads: CASSLARPALNEQFF. For the CDR3, the DNA is TGTGCCAGCAGTTTAGCAAGGCCGGCCCTCAATGAGCAGTTCTTC. The V call is TRBV12-3 or TRBV12-4, the J call TRBJ2-1; no clear D. Trimming cost V 0 bases and J 6 bases, with 12 bases left between them. The CDR3 has 15 residues.

J is TRBJ2-5 and V is TRBV12-5; D unclear. Per germline, CDR1 LGHNT and CDR2 FRNRAP. The ends were cut back, 7 bases at V and 5 bases at J, with 11 bases in the middle. The length of the CDR3 is 12 residues. The CDR3 region has the DNA TGTGCTAGTGCCCCTAAATCGGAGACCCAGTACTTC. Translated, it gives CASAPKSETQYF.

This clonotype was found a few times. The chain employs TRBV4-1 and TRBJ2-1; 10 bases are a match to TRBD2. Germline assignment: CDR1 MGHRA and CDR2 YSYEKL. V gave up 3 bases and J gave up 2 bases; unmatched junction bases: 16. The CDR3 is made up of 20 amino acids. This CDR3 reads CASSHGTGSGRIRPYNEQFF. Written as DNA, the CDR3 is TGCGCCAGCAGCCATGGAACGGGTAGCGGGAGGATTCGCCCCTACAATGAGCAGTTCTTC.

V and J are TRBV12-3 or TRBV12-4 and TRBJ1-2; TRBD1 matches at 7 bases. Unmatched junction bases numbered 4, after V lost 2 bases and J lost 7 bases. The CDR3 length is 13 residues. The CDR3 nucleotides are TGTGCCAGCAGTTTACAGGGGGTTTTTGGCTACACCTTC. Translated, it gives CASSLQGVFGYTF.

V is TRBV28 and J is TRBJ2-3, with D perhaps TRBD2 (6 bases). Germline CDR1 is MDHEN and CDR2 is SYDVKM. The CDR3 consists of 16 residues. The V end lost 3 bases, the J end lost 1 base, and 14 bases lay between the germline ends. The CDR3 region is CASSFRGKFGTDTQYF. The CDR3 DNA reads as TGTGCCAGCAGTTTTCGCGGGAAGTTCGGCACAGATACGCAGTATTTT. The whole variable domain, remainder taken from reference TRBV28 and TRBJ2-3, is DVKVTQSSRYLVKRTGEKVFLECVQDMDHENMFWYRQDPGLGLRLIYFSYDVKMKEKGDIPEGYSVSREKKERFSLILESASTNQTSMYLCASSFRGKFGTDTQYFGPGTRLTVL.

This clonotype was counted only a few times. The CDR3, as DNA: TGCGCCAGCAGCCAAGAACTAGCGGGATTCTACGAGCAGTACTTC. It encodes CASSQELAGFYEQYF. The chain recombines TRBV4-3 with TRBJ2-7; 10 nucleotides agree with TRBD2. CDR1 LGHNA and CDR2 YSLEER come from the germline V gene. The trim removed 0 bases at V and 3 bases at J, leaving 2 bases unmatched. CDR3 length: 15 amino acids.

This clonotype was seen only a few times. DNA of the CDR3: TGTGCCACCAGCGGTCAATACGCGGGGTCCTACAATGAGCAGTTCTTC. Translation gives CATSGQYAGSYNEQFF. The gene calls are TRBV15 and TRBJ2-1; possible D gene TRBD2, 6 bases. From germline, CDR1 is LNHNV and CDR2 YYDKDF (reference sequence). V was trimmed by 5 bases and J by 1 base, leaving 15 bases between them. The CDR3 is made up of 16 amino acids.

This clonotype was seen a few times. The chain joins TRBV28 to TRBJ2-7, with D uncertain. The V gene lost 7 bases and the J gene lost 7 bases, with 20 bases spanning the gap. The CDR3 totals 14 residues. The V gene's germline CDR1 is MDHEN and CDR2 SYDVKM. As DNA, the CDR3 is TGTGCCAGCACCGTTCTCCGGGCCAGTGAGGAGCAGTACTTC. It codes for CASTVLRASEEQYF.

This clonotype was seen a few times. The J gene is TRBJ2-7, the V gene TRBV29-1; D not certain. V lost 6 bases to trimming and J lost 3 bases, with 12 bases between them. This CDR3 has 12 residues. Germline V lookup: CDR1 SQVTM, CDR2 ANQGSEA. In DNA, the CDR3 is TGCAGCGTCCAAGGCTTCGGCTACGAGCAGTACTTC. It codes for CSVQGFGYEQYF.

The rearrangement uses TRBV7-7 and TRBJ2-5; perhaps TRBD1 as D (6 bases). Germline loops: CDR1 SSHAT, CDR2 FNYEAQ (reference sequence). This CDR3 has 15 residues. V was pared by 0 bases and J by 2 bases, with 10 bases between. The CDR3 DNA reads TGTGCCAGCAGCTTAGCGCCTACAGGGCAAGAGACCCAGTACTTC. Translation gives CASSLAPTGQETQYF.

The V call is TRBV4-2, the J call TRBJ1-1; D not certain. The V end was cut by 4 bases, the J end by 4 bases, with 16 bases between. The CDR3 is 15 residues long. Germline V lookup: CDR1 LGHNA, CDR2 YNFKEQ. The CDR3: CASSPESGSGTEAFF. The CDR3 nucleotides are TGTGCCAGCAGCCCCGAGAGTGGGTCGGGCACTGAAGCTTTCTTT.

The chain carries TRBV27 and TRBJ2-1; 13 bases are a match to TRBD2. The CDR3 runs to 22 residues. Germline V gene data show CDR1 as MNHEY and CDR2 as SMNVEV (reference sequence). The V gene end was trimmed by 3 bases and the J gene end by 0 bases; junction bases not matched to a gene: 17. The CDR3 region has the DNA TGTGCCAGCAGTTTTCGCCCGATGCCAACTAGCGGGGGGGCCTTCTCCTACAATGAGCAGTTCTTC. This encodes CASSFRPMPTSGGAFSYNEQFF.